This entry is about one T cell receptor beta chain. Its recognized antigen is unknown. Base qualities are not provided; no much larger clone lies one nucleotide away. The sample is drawn from a study of identical twins (dated by TCRdb to between 2015 and 2016). Background for the entire study: To test whether fetal clonotypes persist, this study deep-sequenced TCR alpha and beta repertoires from monozygotic twins, from unrelated adults of various ages, and from cord blood. To rule out contamination, the twin experiments were replicated at different times with different library preparation protocols. Results and caveats for the whole study, not just this receptor: Fewer insertions were carried by abundant cord blood beta clonotypes; a weaker similar trend was observed in young adult naive repertoires, while no such trend was observed in memory repertoires. Conclusions relied on cross-sectional statistical analysis, since the same donors could not be followed over many years. In monozygotic twins, recombination models systematically underestimated out-of-frame TCR alpha sharing, but the models matched the sharing seen between unrelated individuals. Zero-insertion analyses could be partly confounded by invariant T cells such as MAIT and iNKT, although diverse VJ usage argued against such confounding for most clonotypes. A weaker excess of twin sharing was found in beta out-of-frame sequences because the signal-to-noise ratio was lowered by fewer shared sequences. Out-of-frame TCR alpha sequences shared between twins showed an excess of low generation-probability sequences compared with coincidental sharing between unrelated individuals.

The library was made by 5' RACE. These reads were obtained on an Illumina HiSeq 2000. Template switching introduced a universal primer binding site; the final cDNA contained a unique molecular identifier, enabling accurate counting of TCR cDNA molecules. Specific primers in the conserved constant-segment region were used to synthesize first-strand cDNA for the TCR alpha and beta chains. To control for contamination, every cDNA library was double barcoded, receiving both a SMART-Mk sample barcode and Illumina barcodes. TruSeq adapter sequences along with Illumina sample barcodes were introduced in two successive PCR steps. The Illumina HiSeq platform was used with custom primers to sequence TCR alpha and beta cDNA libraries. In the paper's pipeline: MiGEC was used to process raw reads and extract unique molecular identifiers, and MiXCR was used to find CDR3 positions. Recombination models were inferred per individual with the repgenHMM and IGoR tools using an EM algorithm. The analysis of shared clonotypes was done with the tcR package in R, with sharing normalized by the product of cloneset sizes. Out-of-frame nonproductive sequences were analyzed to study raw recombination free of thymic and clonal selection effects. The public reads were quality trimmed at Q25 with fastp and then assembled into clones with MiXCR by TCRdb, keeping productive beta chains. Every CDR3 protein is listed once, alongside the most common genes and DNA of its rows. The V and J calls and clone size are TCRdb's, not the authors'. Here the sample has about 240,000 distinct CDR3 sequences; roughly 13% occur a single time. About 3.9% of the sample comes from the top ten.

Relative to germline, V is 6 bases shorter and J is 3 bases shorter, with 17 bases between their ends. Via the germline V gene (reference sequence), CDR1 is DFQATT and CDR2 SNEGSKA. Including cysteine and phenylalanine, the CDR3 has 14 amino acids. The sequence is cut down to CDR3 DNA, 42 bases in frame from base 1. All donors were healthy Caucasians. Three pairs of female monozygotic twins, all aged 18 to 29 years, were included in the twin cohort. Miltenyi CD45RO+ enrichment and human naive T-cell isolation kits were used to isolate memory (CD45RO+) and naive T cells from PBMC. The same sample was also used in a study of yellow fever vaccine responses in identical twins. As the second study states: According to the authors, the vaccine-induced T cell response in identical twins seemed to be partly convergent and partly specific to each individual. In identical twins, the study followed T cell clones that responded to the vaccine with precision.

The clonotype was recovered from a woman under 30 in good health. Sequenced material: memory (CD45RO+) T cells sorted from blood. The cell subset or site tag for this specimen amounts to: CD45RO+ enriched T cells. Recombination linked TRBV20-1 to TRBJ1-1, with the D gene not confidently named. CDR3 loop: CSAPPAGRDTEAFF. The DNA sequence is TGCAGTGCCCCACCCGCGGGGAGAGACACTGAAGCTTTCTTT.